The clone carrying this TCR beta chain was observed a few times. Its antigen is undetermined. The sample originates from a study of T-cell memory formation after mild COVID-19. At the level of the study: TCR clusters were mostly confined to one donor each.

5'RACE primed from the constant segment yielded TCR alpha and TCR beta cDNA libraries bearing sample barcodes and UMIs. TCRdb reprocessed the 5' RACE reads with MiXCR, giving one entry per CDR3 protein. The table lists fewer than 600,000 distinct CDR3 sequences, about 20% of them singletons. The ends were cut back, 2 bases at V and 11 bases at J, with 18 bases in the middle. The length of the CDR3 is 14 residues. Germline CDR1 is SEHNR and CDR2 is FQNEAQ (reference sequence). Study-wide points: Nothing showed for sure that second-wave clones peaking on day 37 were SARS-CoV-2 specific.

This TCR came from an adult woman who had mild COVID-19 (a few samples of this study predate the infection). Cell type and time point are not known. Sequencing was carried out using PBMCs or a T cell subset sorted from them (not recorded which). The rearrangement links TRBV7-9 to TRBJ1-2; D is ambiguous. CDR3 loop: CASSLHQVQNGYTF. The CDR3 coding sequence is TGTGCCAGCAGCTTACATCAGGTTCAGAACGGGTACACCTTC. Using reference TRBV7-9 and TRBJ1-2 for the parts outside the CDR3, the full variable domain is DTGVSQNPRHKITKRGQNVTFRCDPISEHNRLYWYRQTLGQGPEFLTYFQNEAQLEKSRLLSDRFSAERPKGSFSTLEIQRTEQGDSAMYLCASSLHQVQNGYTFGSGTRLTVV.